This TCR beta chain was profiled in a study of technical replicates of blood from a few donors. Germline lookup yields CDR1 LGHNA and CDR2 YSLEER. This CDR3 is 17 amino acids long. Trimming removed 2 bases from V and 2 bases from J; junction bases left unmatched: 6. The table came from immunoSEQ multiplex PCR; TCRdb's copy has only in-frame clones and leaves some out. The sample holds 53,000 or so clones; just under 95% are singletons and the top ten take about 4.4%. This clone was seen just once. V gene TRBV4-3 combines with J gene TRBJ2-1; 10 bases line up with TRBD2. The sequencing input was PBMCs. The origin of this receptor is a human donor in good health. Some clones in this sample may be carry-over from other donors' samples. CDR3 sequence reads: CASSQKTSGYPYNEQFF. In DNA, the CDR3 is TGCGCCAGCAGCCAAAAGACTAGCGGGTATCCCTACAATGAGCAGTTCTTC.